A single sample is the source of the 22 T cell receptor beta chains below, sequenced in a study of blood T cell repertoires in COVID-19. TCRdb keeps only in-frame clones here, not all; method: immunoSEQ multiplex PCR. The sample has a few hundred thousand clones; 85% are singletons. Sequencing input: peripheral blood. All receptors come from a human donor in a cohort sampled during active COVID-19.

The genes are TRBV7-8 and TRBJ2-1; a possible D gene is TRBD1 (6 bases). Germline V gene data show CDR1 as SGHVS and CDR2 as FQNEAQ. Between the trimmed V and J ends, which lost 4 bases and 4 bases, there was a span of 8 bases. The CDR3 has 13 amino acids. CDR3 amino acids: CASSSDSYNEQFF. In nucleotides, the CDR3 is TGTGCCAGCAGCTCGGACAGTTACAATGAGCAGTTCTTC.

The chain couples TRBV30 to TRBJ1-2; D is ambiguous. There are 13 residues in the CDR3. Germline CDR1 reads GTSNPN; CDR2 reads SVGIG (reference sequence). V lost 0 bases to trimming and J lost 5 bases, with 10 bases between them. The CDR3 loop is CAWSVGLLYGYTF. The CDR3, as DNA: TGTGCCTGGAGTGTTGGGCTCTTGTATGGCTACACCTTC.

V and J are TRBV30 and TRBJ1-6, with 8 bases matching TRBD1. CDR3 length: 14 residues. Germline V lookup: CDR1 GTSNPN, CDR2 SVGIG (reference sequence). V dropped 4 bases and J dropped 10; count of bases not matched to a gene: 9. The CDR3 sequence: CAWTQGQGGSPLHF. In DNA, the CDR3 is TGTGCCTGGACCCAAGGACAGGGTGGATCACCCCTCCACTTT.

This clone was recorded only once. The genes are TRBV29-1 and TRBJ2-2, with 8 bases fitting TRBD1. CDR3 length equals 14 residues. The trim removed 5 bases at V and 5 bases at J, leaving 7 bases unmatched. CDR1 and CDR2 (germline): SQVTM, ANQGSEA. The CDR3 DNA is TGCAGCGTTATTGGACAGGGTGGGACCGGGGAGCTGTTTTTT. Encoded protein: CSVIGQGGTGELFF.

The chain combines TRBV6-1 with TRBJ2-7; perhaps TRBD1 as D (6 bases). CDR3 size: 13 residues. Germline V lookup: CDR1 MNHNS, CDR2 SASEGT. V was cut by 3 bases and J by 3 bases, with 9 bases left in between. In DNA form, the CDR3 reads TGTGCCAGCAGTGATGAGGACAGCTACGAGCAGTACTTC. Its protein is CASSDEDSYEQYF.

The chain recombines TRBV2 with TRBJ1-2; D possibly corresponds to TRBD1 (5 bases). The V gene lost 4 bases and the J gene lost 2 bases, with 5 bases spanning the gap. The CDR3 is 12 amino acids. Germline V lookup: CDR1 SNHLY, CDR2 FYNNEI. The DNA for the CDR3 is TGTGCCAGCAGTGGACAGAACTATGGCTACACCTTC. Amino acids: CASSGQNYGYTF.

V gene TRBV9 combines with J gene TRBJ1-1; TRBD1 aligns across 7 bases. Trimming took 2 bases from V and 0 from J; bases not matched to a gene: 10. The CDR3 is made up of 17 amino acids. The germline V gene encodes CDR1 SGDLS and CDR2 YYNGEE. The CDR3 DNA is TGTGCCAGCAGCGTGAAATCTAGACAGGGCTTGAACACTGAAGCTTTCTTT. Translated, it gives CASSVKSRQGLNTEAFF. Full variable domain (missing parts from reference TRBV9 and TRBJ1-1): DSGVTQTPKHLITATGQRVTLRCSPRSGDLSVYWYQQSLDQGLQFLIQYYNGEERAKGNILERFSAQQFPDLHSELNLSSLELGDSALYFCASSVKSRQGLNTEAFFGQGTRLTVV.

The chain joins TRBV19 to TRBJ1-2; TRBD1 agrees at 9 bases. Unmatched junction bases numbered 15, after V lost 10 bases and J lost 6 bases. Germline V lookup: CDR1 LNHDA, CDR2 SQIVND (reference sequence). The CDR3 extends over 15 amino acids. The CDR3 loop is CAIRNSDRGGDGYTF. DNA of the CDR3: TGTGCCATTAGAAACTCGGACAGGGGAGGGGATGGCTACACCTTC.

A word on this clone: This CDR3 is also generated by other DNA sequences in the sample. The DNA of the CDR3 is TGTGCCAGCAGCTTGGGTGGCAGCAATCAGCCCCAGCATTTT. Translating it yields CASSLGGSNQPQHF. The rearrangement joins TRBV5-6 to TRBJ1-5; D not resolved. V was pared by 0 bases and J by 1 base, with 5 bases between. This CDR3 region has 14 residues. The germline CDR1 and CDR2 sequences are SGHDT and YYEEEE.

The V and J genes are TRBV18 and TRBJ2-2; perhaps TRBD1 as D (5 bases). Deletions cut 4 bases from V and 6 bases from J, with 18 bases between. Germline CDR1 reads KGHSH; CDR2 reads LQKENI. This CDR3 comprises 16 residues. The CDR3 sequence is CASSRRTPNGAGELFF. DNA of the CDR3: TGTGCCAGCTCACGACGGACACCGAATGGGGCCGGGGAGCTGTTTTTT.

This chain uses TRBV25-1 with TRBJ1-4, with a weak D call TRBD1 (5 bases). The CDR3 sequence is 14 residues long. Trimming shortened V by 5 bases and J by 7 bases, and 14 bases separated the two germline ends. Germline V gene sequence: CDR1 MGHDK, CDR2 SYGVNS. CDR3 coding DNA: TGTGCCAGCAGTATCGACACAGGATCTGAAAAACTGTTTTTT. It specifies CASSIDTGSEKLFF.

V gene TRBV14 combines with J gene TRBJ2-3; 8 positions agree with TRBD1. Germline trimming cut 0 bases from V and 6 bases from J; bases unmatched to any gene: 8. The germline CDR1 and CDR2 sequences are SGHDN and FVKESK. CDR3 length equals 16 residues. CDR3 loop: CASSQDTDRGGDTQYF. CDR3 DNA: TGTGCCAGCAGCCAAGACACCGACAGGGGTGGCGATACGCAGTATTTT.

This clone was counted a few times. The chain has TRBV4-1 and TRBJ2-7; 7 bases are shared with TRBD2. The CDR3 contains 15 residues. The ends lost 2 bases at V and 2 bases at J; junction bases unmatched: 6. Germline V gene data show CDR1 as MGHRA and CDR2 as YSYEKL. The CDR3 is CASSQRGRAPYEQYF. In DNA, the CDR3 is TGCGCCAGCAGCCAAAGAGGGAGGGCCCCCTACGAGCAGTACTTC.

The chain has TRBV27 and TRBJ2-1; D unclear. The germline V gene encodes CDR1 MNHEY and CDR2 SMNVEV (reference sequence). The V gene lost 11 bases and the J gene lost 8 bases, with 10 bases spanning the gap. The CDR3 is 10 residues long. CDR3 in amino acids: CAADSYEQFF. Written as DNA, the CDR3 is TGTGCCGCGGATTCGTATGAGCAGTTCTTC.

The rearrangement uses TRBV7-9 and TRBJ2-7, with 8 bases lining up with TRBD1. Trimming removed 6 bases from V and 5 bases from J; junction bases left unmatched: 6. Per the germline V gene, CDR1 is SEHNR and CDR2 is FQNEAQ (reference sequence). The CDR3 has 13 residues. For the CDR3, the DNA is TGTGCCAGCAGGAGCCAGGGGGCAGACGAGCAGTACTTC. It is translated as CASRSQGADEQYF.

The rearrangement links TRBV4-1 to TRBJ1-6; possible D gene TRBD1, 6 bases. Trimming shortened V by 2 bases and J by 16 bases, and 12 bases separated the two germline ends. The CDR3 spans 12 residues. Germline-derived CDR1 and CDR2 are MGHRA and YSYEKL. The CDR3 here is CASSQFGQGLHF. The DNA for the CDR3 is TGCGCCAGCAGCCAATTCGGCCAGGGGCTCCACTTT.

The CDR3 here is CASSESFGRGTEAFF. Written as DNA, the CDR3 is TGCGCCAGCAGTGAGTCGTTTGGCAGGGGCACTGAAGCTTTCTTT. The chain combines TRBV10-2 with TRBJ1-1, with D perhaps TRBD1 (6 bases). Germline CDR1 is WSHSY and CDR2 is SAAADI. V was shortened by 0 bases and J by 4 bases, with 12 bases between the two germline ends. This CDR3 spans 15 amino acids.

In DNA form, the CDR3 reads TGTGCCTGGAGTGTACTGGGGCTAGATTACAATGAGCAGTTCTTC. Protein product: CAWSVLGLDYNEQFF. This chain uses TRBV30 with TRBJ2-1; TRBD1 is a possible D gene (5 bases). The CDR3 is 15 amino acids. Germline CDR1 reads GTSNPN; CDR2 reads SVGIG (reference sequence). V was trimmed by 0 bases and J by 4 bases, leaving 13 bases between them.

V is TRBV2 and J is TRBJ1-2; TRBD1 agrees at 11 bases. The CDR3 runs 14 residues. The J segment lost 5 bases and the V segment lost 7 bases, leaving 6 bases of the junction unmatched. From germline, CDR1 is SNHLY and CDR2 FYNNEI. DNA for the CDR3: TGTGCCAGCACTTGGACAGGGGGCAGTTATGGCTACACCTTC. It specifies CASTWTGGSYGYTF.

This clone was seen a handful of times. V usage is TRBV27 and J usage is TRBJ1-2; D unclear. The CDR3 is 14 residues long. Trimming left V 2 bases short and J 0 bases short, with 7 bases between. Germline values: CDR1 MNHEY, CDR2 SMNVEV (reference sequence). For the CDR3, the DNA is TGTGCCAGCAGTTTACAGGCAGCTAACTATGGCTACACCTTC. It encodes CASSLQAANYGYTF.

The J gene is TRBJ1-3, the V gene TRBV30; 7 bases are shared with TRBD1. The germline V gene has CDR1 GTSNPN and CDR2 SVGIG (reference sequence). This CDR3 has 14 residues. V lost 2 bases and J lost 4; bases outside the gene matches: 5. The CDR3 sequence is CAWSLGQLGNTIYF. In nucleotides, the CDR3 is TGTGCCTGGAGTTTGGGACAGCTAGGAAACACCATATATTTT.

J is TRBJ2-7 and V is TRBV27, with 10 bases fitting TRBD1. Germline assignment: CDR1 MNHEY and CDR2 SMNVEV (reference sequence). CDR3 length: 14 residues. The junction had 9 bases not matched to a gene; V was cut back by 6 bases and J by 7 bases. CDR3 nucleotides: TGTGCCAGCAGCCTGACAGGGGGCGGGAGGGAGCAGTACTTC. Amino acid sequence: CASSLTGGGREQYF.